A selection of T cell receptor beta chains follows, all from one sample in a study of blood T cells in healthy people across ages. TCRdb re-analysed the 5' RACE reads in MiXCR, keeping a single row per CDR3 protein. The profile shows about 720,000 distinct CDR3 sequences, approximately 22% of them singletons. What was sequenced was blood. The receptors were gathered from a man in his 70s in good health. Each CDR3 is given with its conserved first and last residue. The order of the fields is D gene, V gene, J gene, clone size, CDR3 DNA, CDR3 protein. D genes are given only for firm matches. The size of a clone is reported for some rows only, either as once, few or many, or as a class for expanded clones.

d_call: NA; v_call: TRBV12-3/TRBV12-4; j_call: TRBJ2-1; clone_size: NA; cdr3_nt: TGTGCCAGCAGTTTCCAAAACGTCAATGAGCAGTTCTTC; cdr3_aa: CASSFQNVNEQFF
d_call: NA; v_call: TRBV11-2; j_call: TRBJ2-2; clone_size: NA; cdr3_nt: TGTGCCAGCAGCCCCGGTGTGGGGGGCGACACCGGGGAGCTGTTTTTT; cdr3_aa: CASSPGVGGDTGELFF
d_call: NA; v_call: TRBV7-9; j_call: TRBJ1-3; clone_size: few; cdr3_nt: TGTGCCAGCAGCCCCGGGCACTTTGAAAACACCATATATTTT; cdr3_aa: CASSPGHFENTIYF
d_call: TRBD2; v_call: TRBV20-1; j_call: TRBJ2-4; clone_size: NA; cdr3_nt: TGCAGTGCCGAGCGGGGGAAAAACATTCAGTACTTC; cdr3_aa: CSAERGKNIQYF
d_call: NA; v_call: TRBV18; j_call: TRBJ2-5; clone_size: NA; cdr3_nt: TGTGCCAGCTCACCGGGTACAGGCCGTGACGGGACCCAGTACTTC; cdr3_aa: CASSPGTGRDGTQYF
d_call: TRBD2; v_call: TRBV28; j_call: TRBJ2-1; clone_size: NA; cdr3_nt: TGTGCCAGCAGTTCAGGCGGGGGTAGTCCCTACAATGAGCAGTTCTTC; cdr3_aa: CASSSGGGSPYNEQFF
d_call: NA; v_call: TRBV9; j_call: TRBJ1-5; clone_size: many; cdr3_nt: TGTGCCAGCAGCGTCCGGCGGGTGGGCAATCAGCCCCAGCATTTT; cdr3_aa: CASSVRRVGNQPQHF
d_call: TRBD1; v_call: TRBV29-1; j_call: TRBJ1-2; clone_size: NA; cdr3_nt: TGCAGCGTTACGACAGGGGCCGGCTACACCTTC; cdr3_aa: CSVTTGAGYTF
d_call: NA; v_call: TRBV28; j_call: TRBJ2-7; clone_size: few; cdr3_nt: TGTGCCAGCAAAGAGACAAATGCCTACGAGCAGTGCTTC; cdr3_aa: CASKETNAYEQCF
d_call: NA; v_call: TRBV12-3/TRBV12-4; j_call: TRBJ1-2; clone_size: few; cdr3_nt: TGTGCCAGCACTCGAGAGGGGATCTATGGCTACACCTTC; cdr3_aa: CASTREGIYGYTF
d_call: NA; v_call: TRBV20-1; j_call: TRBJ1-5; clone_size: few; cdr3_nt: TGCAGTGCCCCGCGGGGGGCCCGCGATCAGCCCCAGCATTTT; cdr3_aa: CSAPRGARDQPQHF
d_call: TRBD1; v_call: TRBV12-3/TRBV12-4; j_call: TRBJ1-2; clone_size: NA; cdr3_nt: TGTGCCAGCAGCCCGACAGGGGCCCGAACCATCCATGGCTACACCTTC; cdr3_aa: CASSPTGARTIHGYTF
d_call: NA; v_call: TRBV5-1; j_call: TRBJ2-5; clone_size: NA; cdr3_nt: TGCCCCAGCAGAGGGTCAGTTCTCCAAGAGACCCAGTACTTC; cdr3_aa: CPSRGSVLQETQYF
d_call: NA; v_call: TRBV4-3; j_call: TRBJ1-2; clone_size: few; cdr3_nt: TGCGCCAGCAGCCAAGATGCAGGGATCTCTGGCTACACCTTC; cdr3_aa: CASSQDAGISGYTF
d_call: NA; v_call: TRBV12-3/TRBV12-4; j_call: TRBJ1-1; clone_size: NA; cdr3_nt: TGTGCCAGCAGCAAAACCCTGGGCAGGGGCGGGGACACTGAAGCTTTCTTT; cdr3_aa: CASSKTLGRGGDTEAFF
d_call: NA; v_call: TRBV18; j_call: TRBJ2-4; clone_size: NA; cdr3_nt: TGTGCCAGCTCACCAGCGGGGCCTGTAGCCAAAAACATTCAGTACTTC; cdr3_aa: CASSPAGPVAKNIQYF
d_call: NA; v_call: TRBV29-1; j_call: TRBJ1-2; clone_size: NA; cdr3_nt: TGCAGACGAACTCACGGCCGTGGGGCCTTC; cdr3_aa: CRRTHGRGAF
d_call: TRBD1; v_call: TRBV6-2/TRBV6-3; j_call: TRBJ1-2; clone_size: NA; cdr3_nt: TGTGCCAGCAGTTACCGAGGGACAGGCGGCTATGGCTGCACCTTC; cdr3_aa: CASSYRGTGGYGCTF
d_call: TRBD1; v_call: TRBV6-6; j_call: TRBJ1-1; clone_size: few; cdr3_nt: TGTGCCAGCAGATTCCCCGGACAGGGCGACGCTTTCTTT; cdr3_aa: CASRFPGQGDAFF
d_call: NA; v_call: TRBV29-1; j_call: TRBJ2-1; clone_size: few; cdr3_nt: TGCAGCGTCCCGATACGGCGGATTGACAATGAGCAGTTCTTC; cdr3_aa: CSVPIRRIDNEQFF
d_call: TRBD2; v_call: TRBV5-1; j_call: TRBJ2-1; clone_size: few; cdr3_nt: TGCGCCAGCAGCTTCGGATCGGGGGGGATTAATGAGCAGTTCTTC; cdr3_aa: CASSFGSGGINEQFF
d_call: NA; v_call: TRBV12-3/TRBV12-4; j_call: TRBJ1-2; clone_size: few; cdr3_nt: TGTGCCAGCGGATCTTCCTATGGCTACACCTTC; cdr3_aa: CASGSSYGYTF
d_call: NA; v_call: TRBV6-6; j_call: TRBJ1-5; clone_size: few; cdr3_nt: TGTGCCAGCAGTTATTCAGGGGACGCCCAGCCCCAGCATTTT; cdr3_aa: CASSYSGDAQPQHF
d_call: TRBD1; v_call: TRBV2; j_call: TRBJ2-3; clone_size: NA; cdr3_nt: TGTGCCAGCAGTGAGCAACAGGGGAGTACGCAGTATTTT; cdr3_aa: CASSEQQGSTQYF
d_call: NA; v_call: TRBV2; j_call: TRBJ1-1; clone_size: NA; cdr3_nt: TGTGCCAGCAGAGCTCGGGCGCTGAACACTGAAGCTTTCTTT; cdr3_aa: CASRARALNTEAFF
d_call: TRBD1; v_call: TRBV6-2/TRBV6-3; j_call: TRBJ2-7; clone_size: NA; cdr3_nt: TGTGCCAGCAGCTGGGTCCCGGGACAGGGCCTGACTGCCTACGAGCAGTACTTC; cdr3_aa: CASSWVPGQGLTAYEQYF
d_call: TRBD1; v_call: TRBV27; j_call: TRBJ2-6; clone_size: NA; cdr3_nt: TGTGCCAGCAGTCTACAAGGGACAGCGCTGAAGTCCGGGGCCAACGTCCTGACTTTC; cdr3_aa: CASSLQGTALKSGANVLTF
d_call: NA; v_call: TRBV20-1; j_call: TRBJ2-1; clone_size: few; cdr3_nt: TGCAGTGCTCCTAGCTCCTACAATGAGCAGTTCTTC; cdr3_aa: CSAPSSYNEQFF
d_call: NA; v_call: TRBV20-1; j_call: TRBJ2-5; clone_size: few; cdr3_nt: TGCAGTGCTAGAGTGGCGGGACGAGGGGTCCAAGAGACCCAGTACTTC; cdr3_aa: CSARVAGRGVQETQYF
d_call: NA; v_call: TRBV29-1; j_call: TRBJ2-1; clone_size: many; cdr3_nt: TGCAGCGTTGATCGGGCTCACTCCCAGAGGGTCAATATCCCTAATGAGCAGTTCTTC; cdr3_aa: CSVDRAHSQRVNIPNEQFF
d_call: TRBD2; v_call: TRBV20-1; j_call: TRBJ2-7; clone_size: few; cdr3_nt: TGCAGTGCTAGCCGGCGGGGGGTCTCCTACGAGCAGTACTTC; cdr3_aa: CSASRRGVSYEQYF
d_call: NA; v_call: TRBV3-1; j_call: TRBJ1-4; clone_size: NA; cdr3_nt: TGTGCCAGCAGCCAGCGGGGAAATCAAAAACTGTTTTTT; cdr3_aa: CASSQRGNQKLFF
d_call: NA; v_call: TRBV5-1; j_call: TRBJ1-2; clone_size: NA; cdr3_nt: TGCGCCAGCAGCCCCCTGATGAAGGTCGAGGACTATGGCTACACCTTC; cdr3_aa: CASSPLMKVEDYGYTF
d_call: TRBD2; v_call: TRBV6-1; j_call: TRBJ2-3; clone_size: NA; cdr3_nt: TGTGCCAGCAGGGGCCCTTCTAGCGGCTCAGATACGCAGTATTTT; cdr3_aa: CASRGPSSGSDTQYF
d_call: TRBD2; v_call: TRBV29-1; j_call: TRBJ2-1; clone_size: few; cdr3_nt: TGCTGCGTTGGTAGTCTAGCGGGAGGTCTTGAGCAGTTCTTC; cdr3_aa: CCVGSLAGGLEQFF
d_call: NA; v_call: TRBV20-1; j_call: TRBJ2-1; clone_size: NA; cdr3_nt: TGCAGTGCTCTGCTTGGGGATGAGCAGTTCTTC; cdr3_aa: CSALLGDEQFF